This T cell receptor beta chain came from a study of cytomegalovirus exposure and HLA in healthy donors. Study-wide results and limits: Later analysis suggested most CMV-associated TCR beta chains were HLA-restricted. Reportedly, cytomegalovirus status was diagnosed with high sensitivity and specificity. Whilst most TCR sequences proved rare, a subset of public TCRs occurred across many donors.

This clone came up once. The antigen is unknown. CDR3 size: 14 residues. V shed 4 bases, J shed 4 bases, and the junction held 1 base outside the gene matches. Germline CDR1 KGHSH, CDR2 LQKENI. A multiplex PCR was run with 60 Vbeta primers and 13 Jbeta primers. Per the study methods: In a later analysis, the count reached roughly 80 million unique TCR beta chains, with 8.5 million to 14 million shared. The protocol was immunoSEQ multiplex PCR, while the TCRdb copy is restricted to in-frame clones and leaves out a portion. That table gives V, J and clone size, and the DNA gave D and trimming. Among fewer than 75,000 clones listed, about 83% were seen once.

This sequence joins TRBV18 and TRBJ1-5; 10 positions agree with TRBD1. Material: PBMCs. The clonotype was recovered from a man under 40 in good health and CMV-seronegative. The chain's CDR3 is CASSRGQGNQPQHF. CDR3 in DNA: TGTGCCAGCTCACGGGGACAGGGGAATCAGCCCCAGCATTTT.